This T cell receptor (beta chain) was obtained from a study of identical twins. The study, taken as a whole, reports: Twins shared beta out-of-frame sequences in excess, but this excess was weaker.

Many counts were recorded for this clonotype. What it recognizes is unknown. Each CDR3 protein gets one entry after TCRdb re-called the 5' RACE reads with MiXCR. Of 550,000 to 700,000 distinct CDR3 sequences detected, 9.6% appear once; the ten largest clones hold roughly 3%. V lost 5 bases and J lost 4, with 15 bases in between. Looked up from germline, CDR1 is MGHRA and CDR2 is YSYEKL. This CDR3 is 16 amino acids long. These data are also associated with another study on yellow fever vaccine responses in identical twins. In that study: It has been reported that, in twins, the vaccine T cell response seemed partly convergent and partly personalized.

This clonotype was sampled from a woman aged 18-29 years in good health. The chain links TRBV4-1 to TRBJ1-6; D unclear. Sequencing was carried out using PBMCs. CDR3 DNA sequence: TGCGCCAGCAGCGGTTCGCAACCCCCTTATAATTCACCCCTCCACTTT. This sequence encodes CASSGSQPPYNSPLHF.